The T cell receptor beta chain under discussion was sequenced for a study of cytomegalovirus exposure and HLA in healthy donors. In regard to this clone: The antigen remains unidentified.

Findings of the study overall: The study recorded 150 to 200 TCR beta chains that were cytomegalovirus-associated. DRB1 showed the most TCR associations and HLA-C the fewest in a later analysis, as rates varied by HLA locus. Excluded were some V segments that proved indistinguishable, including TRBV6-2 and TRBV6-3.

This CDR3 is 15 amino acids long. Deletions cut 5 bases from V and 1 base from J, with 14 bases between. Germline V lookup: CDR1 MNHEY, CDR2 SVGAGI. When sampled, the donors appeared nominally healthy, though they likely had unrecorded immune exposures. In the PCR, 60 Vbeta and 13 Jbeta primers were used. This table comes from immunoSEQ multiplex PCR, and its TCRdb copy is limited to in-frame clones, with some not included. The sample has about 150,000 clones, over 50% seen once; the top ten hold under 2%. The sequenced sample consisted of PBMCs. The chain links TRBV6-5 to TRBJ1-2; possibly TRBD1 for D (5 bases). This TCR was recovered from a human donor in good health. In nucleotides, the CDR3 is TGTGCCAGCAGTCCGGGGGTCCCTTATAACTATGGCTACACCTTC. It codes for CASSPGVPYNYGYTF.